This paragraph covers one T cell receptor (beta chain) sequence. The clone's antigen remains unknown. Per-base quality was not reported, and no clone a single base away is much larger than it. V loses 1 base of germline sequence and J loses 0 bases, and the interval between the two ends is 4 bases. From a lookup of the germline V gene, CDR1 and CDR2 are SGHVS and FQNEAQ. The CDR3 sequence holds 15 residues, the cysteine and phenylalanine included. CDR3 DNA only is kept here, 45 bases in frame from base 1. Peripheral blood CD8+ and CD4+ T cells from healthy donors, Susac syndrome patients and multiple sclerosis patients were profiled by high-throughput TCR beta sequencing. Healthy donors were age- and sex-matched controls. Bulk CD8+ and CD4+ T cells were purified by magnetic negative isolation, while CD8+ TEMRA cells were enriched using FACS. Blood was collected in EDTA tubes and processed within 24 hours, with PBMCs isolated through density gradient centrifugation. PBMCs intended for TCR sequencing were frozen in liquid nitrogen and were later thawed in a 37 degrees C water bath. A purity of at least 90% was achieved for sorted or isolated CD4+, CD8+ and CD8+ TEMRA cells.

The sample is drawn from a study of CD8 T cells in Susac syndrome (dated by TCRdb to between 2018 and 2020). Study-wide context: Repertoire sequencing was used to test whether CD8+ T cell activation and differentiation in Susac syndrome was antigen driven. Summary of the overall study and its limitations: The number of individuals in the TCR sequencing and HLA analysis was recognized as being relatively small.

RNA was extracted using the RNeasy kit, and roughly 0.5 to 1 microgram was reverse transcribed with random hexamers. The immunoSEQ multiplex PCR assay, covering 54 Vbeta and 13 Jbeta segments, was used to amplify TCR beta CDR3 regions. PCR amplification bias was corrected by using a synthetic template baseline for primer optimization and computational correction. The study's processing was this. Reads were assigned to V, D and J genes according to IMGT and analyzed in immunoSEQ Analyzer, with only productive sequences retained. Clonality was computed as one minus Shannon entropy normalized by log2 of the number of productive unique sequences. For each patient and control, public and private clones were evaluated among the 100 most prevalent clones. Clones were defined as Susac-specific if absent from the healthy and MS cohorts, from approximately 1,100 published viral clones and from other ImmuneACCESS disease sequences. TCRdb trimmed public reads at Q25 via fastp, called clones via MiXCR and kept in-frame beta chains. Identical CDR3 proteins give one entry, which carries the most common genes and DNA. The V and J calls shown here were made by TCRdb, not taken from the authors' results. The sample includes 95,000 to 150,000 distinct CDR3 sequences, with around 94% observed a single time. Of the sample, roughly 0.08% is held by the ten largest clones.

The origin of this receptor is a human donor in good health. Specimen: CD4+ T cells from PBMCs. Recombination connected TRBV7-8 to TRBJ2-6; the D gene lacks a confident call. The CDR3 region: CASSLEISGANVLTF. The DNA sequence is as follows: TGTGCCAGCAGCTTAGAGATCTCTGGGGCCAACGTCCTGACTTTC.